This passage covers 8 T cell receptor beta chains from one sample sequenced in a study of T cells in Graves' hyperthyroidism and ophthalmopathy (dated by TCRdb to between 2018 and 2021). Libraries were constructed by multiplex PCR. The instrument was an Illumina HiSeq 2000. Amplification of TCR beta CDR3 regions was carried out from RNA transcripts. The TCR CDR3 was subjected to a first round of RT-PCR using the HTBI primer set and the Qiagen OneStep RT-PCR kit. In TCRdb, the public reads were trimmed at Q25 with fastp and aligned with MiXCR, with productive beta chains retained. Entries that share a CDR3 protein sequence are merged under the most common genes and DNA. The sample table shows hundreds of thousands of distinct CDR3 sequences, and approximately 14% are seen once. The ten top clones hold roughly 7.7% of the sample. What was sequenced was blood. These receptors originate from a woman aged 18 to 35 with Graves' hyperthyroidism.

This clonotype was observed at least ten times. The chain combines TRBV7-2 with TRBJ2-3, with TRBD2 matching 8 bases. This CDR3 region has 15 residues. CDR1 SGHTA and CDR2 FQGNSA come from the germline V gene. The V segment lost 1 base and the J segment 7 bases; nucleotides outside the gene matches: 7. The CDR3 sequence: CASSLGRGGRYTQYF. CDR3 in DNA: TGTGCCAGCAGCTTAGGACGGGGGGGCCGGTATACGCAGTATTTT.

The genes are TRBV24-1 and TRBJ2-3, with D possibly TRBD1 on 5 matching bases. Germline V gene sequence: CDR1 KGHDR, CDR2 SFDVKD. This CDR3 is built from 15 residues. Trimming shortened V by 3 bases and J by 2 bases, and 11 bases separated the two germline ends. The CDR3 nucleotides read TGTGCCACCAGTGATCCCGCAGGGTCCACAGATACGCAGTATTTT. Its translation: CATSDPAGSTDTQYF.

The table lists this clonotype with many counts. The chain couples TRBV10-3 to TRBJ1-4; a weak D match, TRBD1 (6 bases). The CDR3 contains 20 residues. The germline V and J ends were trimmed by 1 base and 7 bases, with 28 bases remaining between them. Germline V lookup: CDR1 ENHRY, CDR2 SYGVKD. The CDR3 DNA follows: TGTGCCATCAGTGAGTTTCTACCCGATATCCCAGGGGAGAAGGGTGAAAAACTGTTTTTT. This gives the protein CAISEFLPDIPGEKGEKLFF.

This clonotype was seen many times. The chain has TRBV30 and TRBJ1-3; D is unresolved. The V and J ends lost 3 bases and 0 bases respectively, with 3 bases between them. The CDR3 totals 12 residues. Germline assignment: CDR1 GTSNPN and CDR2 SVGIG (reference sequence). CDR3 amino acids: CAWRTSGNTIYF. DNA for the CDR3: TGTGCCTGGAGGACCTCTGGAAACACCATATATTTT.

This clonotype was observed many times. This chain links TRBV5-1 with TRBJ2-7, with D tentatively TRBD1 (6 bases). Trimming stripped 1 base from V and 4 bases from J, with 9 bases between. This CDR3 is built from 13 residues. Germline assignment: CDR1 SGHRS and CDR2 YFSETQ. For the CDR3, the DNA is TGCGCCAGCAGCTTGAGAACAGGGTACGAGCAGTACTTC. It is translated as CASSLRTGYEQYF. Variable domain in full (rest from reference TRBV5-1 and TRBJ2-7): KAGVTQTPRYLIKTRGQQVTLSCSPISGHRSVSWYQQTPGQGLQFLFEYFSETQRNKGNFPGRFSGRQFSNSRSEMNVSTLELGDSALYLCASSLRTGYEQYFGPGTRLTVT.

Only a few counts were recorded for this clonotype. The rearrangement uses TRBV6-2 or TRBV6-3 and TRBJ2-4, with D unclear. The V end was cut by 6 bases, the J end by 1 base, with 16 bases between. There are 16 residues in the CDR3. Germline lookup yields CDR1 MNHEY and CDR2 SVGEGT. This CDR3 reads CASSDGLTWAKNIQYF. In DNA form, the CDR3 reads TGTGCCAGCAGCGACGGCCTTACCTGGGCCAAAAACATTCAGTACTTC.

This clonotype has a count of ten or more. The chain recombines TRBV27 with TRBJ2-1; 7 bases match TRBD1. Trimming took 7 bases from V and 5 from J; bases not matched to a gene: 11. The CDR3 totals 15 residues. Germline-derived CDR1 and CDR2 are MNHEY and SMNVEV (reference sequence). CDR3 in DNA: TGTGCCAGCACCCTAAGGGCGACAGGGAACAATGAGCAGTTCTTC. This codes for CASTLRATGNNEQFF.

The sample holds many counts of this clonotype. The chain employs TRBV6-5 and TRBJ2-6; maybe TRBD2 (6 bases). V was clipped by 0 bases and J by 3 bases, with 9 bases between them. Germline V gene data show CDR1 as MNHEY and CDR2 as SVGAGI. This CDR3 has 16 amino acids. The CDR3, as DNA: TGTGCCAGCAGTTACTCGGAGGGCAGTGGGGCCAACGTCCTGACTTTC. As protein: CASSYSEGSGANVLTF.